This is a list of T cell receptor beta chains from one sample in a study of blood T cells in healthy people across ages. TCRdb reanalysed the 5' RACE reads using MiXCR and keeps one entry per CDR3 protein. Of 1.2 million to 1.5 million distinct CDR3 sequences detected, 45% to 70% appear once; the ten largest clones hold roughly 7%. The sequenced sample consisted of blood. The receptors were sampled from a man aged 18 to 30 in good health. CDR3s include the opening cysteine and the closing phenylalanine or tryptophan. The order of the fields is D gene, clone size, V gene, J gene, CDR3 protein, CDR3 DNA. A D gene is named only where the DNA matches it firmly. A clone size is listed for some rows: how often the clone was seen (once, few, many), or a class if it is expanded.

.,.,TRBV20-1,TRBJ1-1,CSARDGRGNTEAFF,TGCAGTGCTAGAGACGGCAGGGGCAACACTGAAGCTTTCTTT
.,.,TRBV27,TRBJ1-2,CASRAGFTNEGYTF,TGTGCCAGCAGAGCAGGATTTACCAATGAGGGCTACACCTTC
TRBD1,.,TRBV20-1,TRBJ2-7,CSAPRTGGTYEQYF,TGCAGTGCCCCCCGGACAGGGGGCACATACGAGCAGTACTTC
.,.,TRBV7-2,TRBJ1-5,CASSSVPNGQPQHF,TGTGCCAGCAGCTCGGTTCCGAATGGTCAGCCCCAGCATTTT
TRBD1,.,TRBV19,TRBJ2-1,CASSNRDRAYNEQFF,TGTGCCAGTAGCAACCGGGACAGGGCCTACAATGAGCAGTTCTTC
TRBD2,few,TRBV4-2,TRBJ2-1,CASRPWRGAINEQFF,TGTGCCAGCAGACCTTGGCGGGGGGCCATCAATGAGCAGTTCTTC
.,.,TRBV3-1,TRBJ1-2,CASSQHRGYTF,TGTGCCAGCAGCCAACATCGTGGCTACACCTTC
.,.,TRBV14,TRBJ1-1,CASSQGRGRSEAFF,TGTGCCAGCAGCCAAGGTAGGGGAAGGTCTGAAGCTTTCTTT
.,.,TRBV6-5,TRBJ2-1,CASSYSSGPSSYNEQFF,TGTGCCAGCAGTTACTCGAGCGGTCCGAGCTCCTACAATGAGCAGTTCTTC
.,once,TRBV9,TRBJ2-7,CASRRDGGGNNEQYF,TGTGCCAGCAGACGGGATGGGGGTGGGAACAATGAGCAGTACTTC
.,.,TRBV7-9,TRBJ2-1,CASSLGPTINNEQFF,TGTGCCAGCAGCTTGGGTCCGACGATCAACAATGAGCAGTTCTTC
.,.,TRBV15,TRBJ2-6,CATSRDSPQPGANVLTF,TGTGCCACCAGCAGAGATAGTCCCCAGCCCGGGGCCAACGTCCTGACTTTC
.,.,TRBV9,TRBJ2-3,CASSVGGQHTDTQYF,TGTGCCAGCAGCGTAGGTGGGCAGCACACAGATACGCAGTATTTT
TRBD1,few,TRBV24-1,TRBJ1-2,CATSGTGGVRDGYTF,TGTGCCACCAGTGGTACAGGGGGCGTTCGTGATGGCTACACCTTC
TRBD1,.,TRBV29-1,TRBJ1-1,CSVDDRGGWGTEAFF,TGCAGCGTAGATGACAGGGGAGGATGGGGCACTGAAGCTTTCTTT
TRBD1,once,TRBV27,TRBJ1-6,CASSTTGVSGSPLHF,TGTGCCAGCAGTACAACAGGGGTGTCTGGTTCACCCCTCCACTTT
TRBD1,.,TRBV15,TRBJ2-1,CTTSPTRDSRYEQFF,TGTACCACCAGCCCAACTCGGGACAGCCGATATGAGCAGTTCTTC
TRBD1,.,TRBV28,TRBJ2-7,CASSSNFGGQGYEQYF,TGTGCCAGCAGCTCCAATTTTGGGGGACAGGGCTACGAGCAGTACTTC
TRBD1,.,TRBV15,TRBJ1-5,CATSRDRGTGRNQPQHF,TGTGCCACCAGCAGAGATCGAGGGACAGGGCGCAATCAGCCCCAGCATTTT
.,.,TRBV20-1,TRBJ2-5,CSARRSTGTQYF,TGCAGTGCTAGACGCAGTACCGGGACCCAGTACTTC
TRBD2,.,TRBV27,TRBJ2-3,CASSLTGTRSTDTQYF,TGTGCCAGCAGCCTGACCGGGACTAGGAGCACAGATACGCAGTATTTT
TRBD1,few,TRBV5-1,TRBJ1-1,CASSPKPDRLNTEAFF,TGCGCCAGCAGCCCAAAGCCGGACAGGCTGAACACTGAAGCTTTCTTT
.,.,TRBV20-1,TRBJ1-1,CSASQNRVWEAFF,TGCAGTGCTTCCCAAAACAGGGTGTGGGAAGCTTTCTTT
TRBD1,few,TRBV7-6,TRBJ1-4,CASSLIHRGGEKLFF,TGTGCCAGCAGCCTGATTCACAGGGGCGGTGAAAAACTGTTTTTT
.,.,TRBV15,TRBJ2-3,CATSRERTDTQYF,TGTGCCACCAGCAGAGAACGAACAGATACGCAGTATTTT
TRBD1,.,TRBV5-1,TRBJ1-1,CASSGGQGEPVEAFF,TGCGCCAGCAGCGGGGGACAGGGCGAACCAGTGGAAGCTTTCTTT
.,.,TRBV7-6,TRBJ2-5,CASSDGTIGETQYF,TGTGCCAGCAGCGACGGAACAATAGGCGAGACCCAGTACTTC
.,few,TRBV7-2,TRBJ2-1,CASSNPGVGQNEQFF,TGTGCCAGCAGCAACCCTGGCGTCGGCCAGAATGAGCAGTTCTTC
TRBD1,.,TRBV5-6,TRBJ1-2,CASSEPGQAFNYGYTF,TGTGCCAGCAGCGAACCGGGACAGGCCTTTAACTATGGCTACACCTTC
.,.,TRBV6-5,TRBJ2-7,CASSYSFREAGYEQYF,TGTGCCAGCAGTTACTCGTTTAGGGAGGCCGGGTACGAGCAGTACTTC
.,.,TRBV6-2/TRBV6-3,TRBJ2-7,CASADNEQYF,TGTGCCAGCGCCGATAATGAGCAGTACTTC
TRBD1,few,TRBV10-3,TRBJ1-1,CASKETGLDTEAFF,TGTGCCAGTAAAGAGACAGGGCTTGACACTGAAGCTTTCTTT
.,.,TRBV4-1,TRBJ2-1,CASMGRTNQQYDEQFF,TGCGCCAGCATGGGACGGACTAATCAACAATACGATGAGCAGTTCTTC
.,.,TRBV7-2,TRBJ2-7,CASSPQYRGLNEQYF,TGTGCCAGCAGCCCACAATACAGGGGACTCAACGAGCAGTACTTC
.,.,TRBV5-6,TRBJ1-1,CASSLIGWPEAFF,TGTGCCAGCAGCTTAATAGGGTGGCCTGAAGCTTTCTTT
.,.,TRBV27,TRBJ1-4,CASSFRALGEKLFF,TGTGCCAGCAGTTTTCGGGCGCTTGGTGAAAAACTGTTTTTT
.,few,TRBV29-1,TRBJ2-5,CSVFLVRGGETQYF,TGCAGCGTTTTCTTGGTGAGGGGAGGTGAGACCCAGTACTTC
.,.,TRBV29-1,TRBJ2-2,CSVEKGVTTGELFF,TGCAGCGTTGAAAAAGGGGTCACCACCGGGGAGCTGTTTTTT
.,few,TRBV7-2,TRBJ1-4,CASSPNGREKLFF,TGTGCCAGCAGCCCTAACGGGAGGGAAAAACTGTTTTTT
.,.,TRBV7-2,TRBJ2-7,CASSLAPEDYEQYF,TGTGCCAGCAGCTTAGCGCCGGAAGACTACGAGCAGTACTTC
TRBD2,once,TRBV28,TRBJ2-7,CASSLYGTSGSYEQYF,TGTGCCAGCAGTTTGTACGGGACTAGCGGCTCCTACGAGCAGTACTTC
.,.,TRBV3-1,TRBJ2-3,CASSRFSSSYTQYF,TGTGCCAGCAGCCGGTTCAGTAGCTCCTATACGCAGTATTTT
TRBD1,.,TRBV20-1,TRBJ2-7,CSALGTGTSGAYEQYF,TGCAGTGCTTTAGGGACAGGGACCTCCGGAGCCTACGAGCAGTACTTC
TRBD1,.,TRBV12-3/TRBV12-4,TRBJ2-7,CASSSGRAGGTYEQYF,TGTGCCAGCAGTTCCGGACGCGCAGGGGGTACCTACGAGCAGTACTTC
.,many,TRBV7-9,TRBJ1-6,CASSFGSYNSPLHF,TGTGCCAGCAGCTTCGGCTCCTATAATTCACCCCTCCACTTT